This entry describes one T cell receptor beta chain. This clone was counted a few times. Its binding antigen is unknown. Gene designations and germline sequences in this entry are those of the mouse. The read terminates 1 residue ahead of where the CDR3 ends, so the germline J gene completes it. The identical CDR3 is also encoded by other nucleotide sequences in the sample. Library creation used the immunoSEQ multiplex PCR assay. Adaptive Biotechnologies performed TCRbeta CDR3 sequencing at survey depth and reported CDR3 sequences, V/J genes, productive frequency, and template counts. Amplification of TCR beta CDR3 regions was performed from genomic DNA rather than from RNA. On the authors' methods: Pairwise repertoire overlap between tissues was quantified with Jensen-Shannon divergence, where 1 means complete divergence and 0 identical. Tissues were clustered by single-linkage agglomerative hierarchical clustering of pairwise JSD values, and the clustering results were displayed as dendrograms. All patient samples were analyzed with GLIPH2 using simulation_depth 1000, kmer_min_depth 3 and cdr3_length_cutoff 8, and only groups containing more than two unique CDR3s were kept. A standardized tissue-overlap score was generated by extrapolating Jaccard GLIPH-group overlap across patients to a standard repertoire size of 1000 clones. To look at how diversity was associated with clinical or experimental variables, linear mixed-effect models were used, with tissue treated as a fixed effect and individual treated as a random effect. TCRdb carries this immuneACCESS record with in-frame sequences only. Its versions omit some clonotypes, under half of them owing to an unresolved V gene in the studies checked, with the rest unexplained. V, J and clone size are taken as reported in that table, and D and trimming were inferred from the DNA itself. Present in this sample are around 10,000 clones, more than 30% of which were seen just once. The leading ten clones occupy approximately 1.7% of the sample.

The record originates from a study of tissue T cells after allogeneic stem cell transplantation (dated by TCRdb to between 2022 and 2023). At the level of the whole study: Using research autopsies of patients with and without GVHD, plus mouse models of GVHD, the study profiled TCR beta repertoires across many tissues. On the human side, the study was prospective and observational, with no blinding or randomization.

CDR1 and CDR2 are read off the germline V gene (reference sequence) as KGHPV and FQNQEV. There are 14 amino acids in the CDR3, from cysteine to phenylalanine inclusive. Part of the CDR3 DNA is given, 39 bases translated from base 1. At the junction V is shortened by 2 bases and J by 0 bases, with 8 bases in between. Findings and caveats that apply to the study as a whole: Not many T cell clones showed up in more than one patient, yet clustering based on motifs uncovered repertoire signatures that were shared across patients in a tissue-specific way. Sampling depth was acknowledged as a limitation, and the patient cohort was both small and clinically heterogeneous. Within patients, how anatomically similar the tissues were was a key factor in shaping TCR repertoire composition, regardless of disease or transplant status. In both patients and mice, T cells from blood and spleen covered only a limited part of the TCR repertoire found in tissues. Which tissue TCRs were alloreactive or antigen-specific was not determined in the study, and some clones might have been persisting host cells.

What this sample's time point label stands for: mouse harvest day 7 after allogeneic transplant. Mouse grafts consisting of 10^7 T-cell-depleted bone marrow cells combined with 10^6 splenic CD5+ T cells were administered by tail vein injection. A major MHC-mismatch B6 (H2b) into BALB/c (H2d) model was used to model mouse GVHD, and tissues were profiled at day 7 or 14. On day 7 or 14 post-transplant, mouse tissues and retro-orbital blood were harvested with separate sterile tools for each animal, and livers were flushed before harvest. Before genomic DNA isolation with the DNeasy Blood & Tissue Kit, mouse tissues were minced using razor blades in buffered saline.

This TCR derives from a female BALB/c mouse given C57BL/6 T cells with graft-versus-host disease after an allogeneic hematopoietic cell transplant. Sequenced input: skin. The V gene is TRBV26 and the J gene is TRBJ2-7, with a tentative D call of TRBD1 or TRBD2, each matching 5 bases. The CDR3 here reads CASSLGGFSYEQYF. The CDR3 bases that were read are TGTGCCAGCAGTCTGGGGGGTTTCTCCTATGAACAGTAC.